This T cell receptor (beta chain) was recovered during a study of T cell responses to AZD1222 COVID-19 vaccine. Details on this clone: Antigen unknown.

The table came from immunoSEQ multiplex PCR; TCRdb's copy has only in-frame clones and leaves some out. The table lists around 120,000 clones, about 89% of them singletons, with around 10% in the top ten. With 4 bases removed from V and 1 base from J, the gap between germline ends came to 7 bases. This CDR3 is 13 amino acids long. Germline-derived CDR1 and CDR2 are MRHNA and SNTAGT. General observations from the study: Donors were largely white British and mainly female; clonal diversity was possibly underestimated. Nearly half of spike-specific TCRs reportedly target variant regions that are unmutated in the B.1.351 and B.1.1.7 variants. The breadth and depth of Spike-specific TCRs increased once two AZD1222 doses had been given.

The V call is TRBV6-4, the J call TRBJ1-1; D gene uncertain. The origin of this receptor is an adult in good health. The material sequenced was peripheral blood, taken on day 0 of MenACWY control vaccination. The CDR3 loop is CASSVGPNTEAFF. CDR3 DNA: TGTGCCAGCAGTGTAGGCCCGAACACTGAAGCTTTCTTT.